This entry lists 22 T cell receptor beta chains sequenced from one sample in a study of cytomegalovirus exposure and HLA in healthy donors. The primer mix had 60 Vbeta and 13 Jbeta primers. Sequenced by immunoSEQ multiplex PCR; TCRdb stores in-frame clones only, minus some. The sample shows just over 150,000 clones, around three quarters of them seen only once. The specimen sequenced was PBMCs. All receptors derive from a man between 40 and 49 years old in good health and CMV-seropositive.

To note about this clone: One end of the junction fails to match germline, which may point to a read error. The chain couples TRBV4-2 to TRBJ2-1; 10 nucleotides line up with TRBD1. From germline, CDR1 is LGHNA and CDR2 YNFKEQ. The CDR3 contains 17 residues. The CDR3 DNA sequence: TGTGCCAGCAGCCAAGATGGGGGGACAGGGGTCGCGAATGAGCGGTTCTTC. Its protein is CASSQDGGTGVANERFF.

In its sample, this clone was seen a few times. V usage is TRBV27 and J usage is TRBJ1-5; D not resolved. Germline V gene lookup returns CDR1 MNHEY and CDR2 SMNVEV (reference sequence). With 3 bases removed from V and 0 bases from J, the gap between germline ends came to 3 bases. The CDR3 sequence is 13 residues long. CDR3 region: CASSLRSNQPQHF. In nucleotides, the CDR3 is TGTGCCAGCAGTTTGCGTAGCAATCAGCCCCAGCATTTT.

The chain couples TRBV7-2 to TRBJ2-1, with D possibly matching TRBD2 (5 bases). V lost 1 base, J lost 8 bases, and 9 bases lay in between. Germline CDR1 and CDR2: SGHTA and FQGNSA. The CDR3 has 13 residues. The CDR3 DNA reads TGTGCCAGCAGCTTAGGAGGGTCCGATGAGCAGTTCTTC. Its translation: CASSLGGSDEQFF.

The chain couples TRBV6-5 to TRBJ1-1; 7 bases fit TRBD1. The germline gives CDR1 MNHEY, CDR2 SVGAGI. With 7 bases clipped from V and 5 bases from J, the junction kept 10 bases outside the gene matches. The CDR3 contains 14 residues. CDR3 DNA sequence: TGTGCCAGCAAGACACAGGGGTTTGGTACTGAAGCTTTCTTT. Its translation is CASKTQGFGTEAFF.

This sequence joins TRBV11-2 and TRBJ2-1; D not resolved. Germline CDR1 is SGHAT and CDR2 is FQNNGV. Deletions cut 0 bases from V and 10 bases from J, with 7 bases between. There are 12 residues in the CDR3. The CDR3 is CASSLDVGEQFF. In DNA, the CDR3 is TGTGCCAGCAGCTTAGATGTGGGCGAGCAGTTCTTC.

Notes on this clone: The junction does not match germline at one end; this may be a read error. The CDR3 protein is CSSSHRVTGELFF. CDR3 in DNA: TGTTCCAGCAGTCACAGGGTCACCGGGGAGCTGTTTTTT. The rearrangement links TRBV7-9 to TRBJ2-2, with D perhaps matching TRBD1 (6 bases). The CDR3 has 13 amino acids. CDR1 and CDR2 (germline): SEHNR, FQNEAQ (reference sequence).

The V call is TRBV5-1, the J call TRBJ2-3, with a possible D match to TRBD2 (6 bases). This CDR3 is built from 16 residues. V gave up 3 bases and J gave up 0 bases, with 14 bases separating them. Germline CDR1 and CDR2: SGHRS and YFSETQ. CDR3 in DNA: TGCGCCAGCAGCTACTCGGGACTCGAAAGCACAGATACGCAGTATTTT. The encoded protein is CASSYSGLESTDTQYF.

The CDR3, as DNA: TGTGCCAGCAGCTTTGGCGAGCGGGGGGATCAAGAGACCCAGTACTTC. Protein sequence: CASSFGERGDQETQYF. The V and J genes are TRBV5-4 and TRBJ2-5; 9 bases match TRBD2. The CDR3 loop spans 16 amino acids. The germline gives CDR1 SGHNT, CDR2 YYREEE (reference sequence). The V and J ends lost 2 bases and 2 bases, in that order; junction bases with no gene match: 7.

This clone was counted a single time. The chain links TRBV9 to TRBJ2-7; TRBD1 agrees at 10 bases. Germline-derived CDR1 and CDR2 are SGDLS and YYNGEE. There are 15 residues in the CDR3. Losses at the gene ends were 0 bases for V and 2 bases for J; bases not matched to a gene: 2. The DNA for the CDR3 is TGTGCCAGCAGCGTAGCGACAGGGGGCACCTACGAGCAGTACTTC. Protein: CASSVATGGTYEQYF. Full variable domain (remainder filled in from reference TRBV9 and TRBJ2-7): DSGVTQTPKHLITATGQRVTLRCSPRSGDLSVYWYQQSLDQGLQFLIQYYNGEERAKGNILERFSAQQFPDLHSELNLSSLELGDSALYFCASSVATGGTYEQYFGPGTRLTVT.

By share, this clone counts as medium-sized (0.01 to 0.1%). This chain uses TRBV16 with TRBJ1-1; no clear D gene. Germline V lookup: CDR1 KGHSY, CDR2 FQNENV. The CDR3 runs to 15 residues. The V end was cut by 2 bases, the J end by 0 bases, with 10 bases between. CDR3 DNA sequence: TGTGCCAGCAGCCAACTGGCGGGGATGAACACTGAAGCTTTCTTT. Protein product: CASSQLAGMNTEAFF. Full variable domain (missing parts from reference TRBV16 and TRBJ1-1): GEEVAQTPKHLVRGEGQKAKLYCAPIKGHSYVFWYQQVLKNEFKFLISFQNENVFDETGMPKERFSAKCLPNSPCSLEIQATKLEDSAVYFCASSQLAGMNTEAFFGQGTRLTVV.

This clone was counted a few times. J is TRBJ2-1 and V is TRBV5-8; 12 bases match TRBD1. CDR3 length: 19 amino acids. Germline values: CDR1 SGHTS, CDR2 YDEGEE. V shed 1 base and J 4 bases; nucleotides not matched to a gene: 12. CDR3 in DNA: TGTGCCAGCAGCTTGTCTCGGGCCAGGGGACAGGGGGCTTACAATGAGCAGTTCTTC. It codes for CASSLSRARGQGAYNEQFF.

V and J are TRBV7-2 and TRBJ1-1; the match to TRBD1 covers 8 bases. Per the germline V gene, CDR1 is SGHTA and CDR2 is FQGNSA. With 5 bases clipped from V and 2 bases from J, the junction kept 7 bases outside the gene matches. This CDR3 has 15 amino acids. The CDR3 DNA is TGTGCCAGCAGCGCCGGGGACAGGAGAAACACTGAAGCTTTCTTT. Translating it yields CASSAGDRRNTEAFF.

The V and J genes are TRBV18 and TRBJ1-5; maybe TRBD1 (6 bases). Germline values: CDR1 KGHSH, CDR2 LQKENI. The V and J ends lost 5 bases and 0 bases respectively, with 11 bases between them. The CDR3 loop spans 15 amino acids. The CDR3 protein is CASSTGQHSNQPQHF. The CDR3 nucleotides read TGTGCCAGCTCAACCGGACAGCATAGCAATCAGCCCCAGCATTTT. Complete variable domain (other parts from reference TRBV18 and TRBJ1-5): NAGVMQNPRHLVRRRGQEARLRCSPMKGHSHVYWYRQLPEEGLKFMVYLQKENIIDESGMPKERFSAEFPKEGPSILRIQQVVRGDSAAYFCASSTGQHSNQPQHFGDGTRLSIL.

The chain uses TRBV19 and TRBJ2-5; 7 nucleotides agree with TRBD1. The trim removed 4 bases at V and 12 bases at J, leaving 5 bases unmatched. CDR3 length: 11 amino acids. The germline gives CDR1 LNHDA, CDR2 SQIVND (reference sequence). The chain's CDR3 is CASSRQGIEYF. In DNA, the CDR3 is TGTGCCAGTAGTAGACAGGGCATCGAGTACTTC.

The chain links TRBV2 to TRBJ1-1; TRBD1 is a possible D gene (6 bases). Germline CDR1 and CDR2: SNHLY and FYNNEI. The length of the CDR3 is 14 residues. V lost 6 bases, J lost 2 bases, and 13 bases lay in between. The CDR3 reads CASSYRVGNTEAFF. The CDR3 DNA is TGTGCCAGCAGCTACAGGGTTGGCAACACTGAAGCTTTCTTT.

This sequence joins TRBV5-1 and TRBJ2-3; the match to TRBD1 covers 7 bases. The junction had 4 bases not matched to a gene; V was cut back by 0 bases and J by 0 bases. The CDR3 has 16 residues. Looked up from germline, CDR1 is SGHRS and CDR2 is YFSETQ. The CDR3 DNA sequence: TGCGCCAGCAGCTTGGCCCGGACAGGCAGCACAGATACGCAGTATTTT. It codes for CASSLARTGSTDTQYF.

The chain couples TRBV7-6 to TRBJ2-5; 7 nucleotides match TRBD1. This CDR3 is 15 amino acids long. The V gene's germline CDR1 is SGHVS and CDR2 FNYEAQ. V lost 7 bases to trimming and J lost 5 bases; unmatched junction nucleotides: 13. This CDR3 reads CASTPIQGLGETQYF. The DNA of the CDR3 is TGTGCCAGCACCCCAATACAGGGGCTGGGGGAGACCCAGTACTTC.

The chain is built from TRBV4-2 and TRBJ2-5; D is unclear. The CDR3 is 14 residues long. Germline V gene data show CDR1 as LGHNA and CDR2 as YNFKEQ. The ends were cut back, 0 bases at V and 1 base at J, with 6 bases in the middle. DNA of the CDR3: TGTGCCAGCAGCCAAGACAGATCCCAAGAGACCCAGTACTTC. Encoded protein: CASSQDRSQETQYF.

Here the CDR3 reads CAISDGLAGFNEQFF. In DNA form, the CDR3 reads TGTGCCATCAGTGACGGACTAGCGGGCTTCAATGAGCAGTTCTTC. The rearrangement joins TRBV10-3 to TRBJ2-1; 11 positions match TRBD2. Unmatched junction bases numbered 4, after V lost 3 bases and J lost 6 bases. The CDR3 is made up of 15 amino acids. The germline V gene has CDR1 ENHRY and CDR2 SYGVKD.

The V gene is TRBV5-7, the J gene TRBJ1-1; D is possibly TRBD1 (5 bases). TRBV5-7 belongs to the ORF category, with a function that is uncertain. Trimming left V 0 bases short and J 0 bases short, with 9 bases between. This CDR3 has 15 residues. This CDR3 is CASSLGRGVNTEAFF. The CDR3 coding sequence is TGTGCCAGCAGCTTGGGGAGGGGAGTGAACACTGAAGCTTTCTTT.

The chain combines TRBV2 with TRBJ1-1; possibly TRBD1 for D (6 bases). V lost 3 bases and J lost 3, with 11 bases in between. CDR3 length equals 14 residues. Germline V gene sequence: CDR1 SNHLY, CDR2 FYNNEI. CDR3 bases: TGTGCCAGCAGTGACCCGAACAGGGACACTGAAGCTTTCTTT. It is translated as CASSDPNRDTEAFF.

The chain's CDR3 is CASSFLNPPSGATVYEQYF. Here the CDR3 DNA reads TGCGCCAGCAGCTTTTTGAACCCTCCCAGCGGGGCGACCGTGTACGAGCAGTACTTC. V gene TRBV5-1 combines with J gene TRBJ2-5; 7 bases align to TRBD2. The DNA end is a closer match to TRBJ2-7, so the J assignment may be wrong. Germline V gene lookup returns CDR1 SGHRS and CDR2 YFSETQ. The CDR3 consists of 19 residues.